This T cell receptor beta chain was captured in a study of fetal regulatory T cell absence and autoimmunity. About the study: IPEX patients had exocrine pancreas autoimmunity without clinical diabetes.

The germline V and J ends were trimmed by 5 bases and 4 bases, with 15 bases remaining between them. The CDR3 spans 14 residues. Germline-derived CDR1 and CDR2 are SEHNR and FQNEAQ (reference sequence). Produced via immunoSEQ multiplex PCR; TCRdb's table is partial and in-frame only. The sample lists about 95,000 clones; about two thirds were seen once. Study outcomes and limitations: Broadly similar TRB gene family usage was seen in pancreas and cord blood. Some top pancreas TCR clones were over 85-fold enriched versus cord blood.

As for this clone: No antigen is known for it.

Material: pancreas tissue. This receptor was taken from a male donor with IPEX syndrome. The rearrangement links TRBV7-9 to TRBJ2-7, with TRBD2 as a possible D gene (5 bases). CDR3 nucleotide sequence: TGTGCCAGCAGCCCCGGTGGACTCCCTTACGAGCAGTACTTC. It encodes CASSPGGLPYEQYF.